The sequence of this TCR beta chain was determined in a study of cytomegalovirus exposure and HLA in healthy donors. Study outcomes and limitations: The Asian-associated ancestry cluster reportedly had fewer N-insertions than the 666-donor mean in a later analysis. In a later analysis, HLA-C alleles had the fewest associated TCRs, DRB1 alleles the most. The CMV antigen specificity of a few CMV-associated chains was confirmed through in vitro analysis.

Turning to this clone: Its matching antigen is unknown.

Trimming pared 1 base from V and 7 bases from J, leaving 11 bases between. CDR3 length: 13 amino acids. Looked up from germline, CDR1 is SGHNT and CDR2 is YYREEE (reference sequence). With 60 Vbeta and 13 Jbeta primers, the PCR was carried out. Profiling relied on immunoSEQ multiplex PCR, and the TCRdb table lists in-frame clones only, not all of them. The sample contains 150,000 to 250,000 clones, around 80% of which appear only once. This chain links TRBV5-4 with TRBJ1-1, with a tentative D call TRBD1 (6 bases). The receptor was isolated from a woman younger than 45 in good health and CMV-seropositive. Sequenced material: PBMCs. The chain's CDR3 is CASSLYGGLEAFF. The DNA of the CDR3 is TGTGCCAGCAGCTTGTATGGGGGCCTTGAAGCTTTCTTT.